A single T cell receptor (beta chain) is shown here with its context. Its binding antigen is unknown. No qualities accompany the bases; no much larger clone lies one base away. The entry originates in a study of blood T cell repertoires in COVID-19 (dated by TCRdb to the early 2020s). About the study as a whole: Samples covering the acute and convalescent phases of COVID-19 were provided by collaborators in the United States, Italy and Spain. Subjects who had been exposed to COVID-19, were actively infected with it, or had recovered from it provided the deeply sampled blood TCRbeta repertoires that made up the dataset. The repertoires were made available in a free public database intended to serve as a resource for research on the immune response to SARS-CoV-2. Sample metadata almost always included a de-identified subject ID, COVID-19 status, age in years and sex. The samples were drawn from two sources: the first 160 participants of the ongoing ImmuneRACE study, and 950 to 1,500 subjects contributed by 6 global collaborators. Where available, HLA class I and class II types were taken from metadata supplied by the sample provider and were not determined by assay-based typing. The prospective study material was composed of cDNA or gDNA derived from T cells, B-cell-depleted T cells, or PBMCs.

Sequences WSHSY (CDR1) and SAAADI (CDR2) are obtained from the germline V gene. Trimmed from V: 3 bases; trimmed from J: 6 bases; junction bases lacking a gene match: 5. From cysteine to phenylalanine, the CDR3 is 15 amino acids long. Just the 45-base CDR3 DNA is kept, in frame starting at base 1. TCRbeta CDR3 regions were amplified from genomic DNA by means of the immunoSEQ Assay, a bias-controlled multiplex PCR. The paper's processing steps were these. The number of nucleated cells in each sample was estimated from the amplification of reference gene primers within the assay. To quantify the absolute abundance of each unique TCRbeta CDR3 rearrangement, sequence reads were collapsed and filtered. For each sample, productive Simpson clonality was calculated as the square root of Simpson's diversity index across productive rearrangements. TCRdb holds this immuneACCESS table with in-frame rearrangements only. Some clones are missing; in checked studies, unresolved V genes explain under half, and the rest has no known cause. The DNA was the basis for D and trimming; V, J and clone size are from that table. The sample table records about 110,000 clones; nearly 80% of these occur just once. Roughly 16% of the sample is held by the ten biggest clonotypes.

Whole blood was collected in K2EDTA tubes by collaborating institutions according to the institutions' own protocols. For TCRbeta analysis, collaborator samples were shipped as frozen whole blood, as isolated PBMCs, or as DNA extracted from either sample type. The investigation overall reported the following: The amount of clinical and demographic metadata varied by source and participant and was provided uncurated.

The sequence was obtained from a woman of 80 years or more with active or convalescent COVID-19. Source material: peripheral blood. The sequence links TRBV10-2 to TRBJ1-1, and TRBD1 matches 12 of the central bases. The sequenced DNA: TGCGCCAGCAGTGAATGGGGACAGGGGGCGCCTGAAGCTTTCTTT. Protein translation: CASSEWGQGAPEAFF.